This entry lists 8 T cell receptor beta chains sequenced from one sample in a study of blood T cells in healthy people across ages. Combining a sample-barcoded 5' primer with a J-beta primer mix, a second PCR ran for roughly 7 to 12 cycles. From the 5' RACE reads, TCRdb called clonotypes with MiXCR, one entry per CDR3 protein. The top ten clones hold about 6.7% of a sample with about 1.4 million distinct CDR3 sequences, approximately 59% of them seen once. The source material was blood. The receptors originated from a young man in good health.

The table lists this clonotype with a few counts. The CDR3 nucleotides read TGTGCCAGCAGCTTAATCCCGGGACAACCTCAAGAGACCCAGTACTTC. Amino acid sequence: CASSLIPGQPQETQYF. The V and J genes are TRBV7-9 and TRBJ2-5, with a weak D call TRBD1 (6 bases). The V and J ends lost 2 bases and 2 bases respectively, with 15 bases between them. This CDR3 is 16 amino acids long. Germline V gives CDR1 SEHNR, CDR2 FQNEAQ (reference sequence).

The rearrangement uses TRBV5-1 and TRBJ1-2; D is undetermined. Germline V gene data show CDR1 as SGHRS and CDR2 as YFSETQ. This CDR3 has 12 amino acids. V was pared by 5 bases and J by 0 bases, with 5 bases between. Written as DNA, the CDR3 is TGCGCCAGCAGGGACGCTAACTATGGCTACACCTTC. It codes for CASRDANYGYTF.

The CDR3 spells CASSASGLNTGELFF. In DNA, the CDR3 is TGCGCCAGCAGCGCTAGCGGGCTTAACACCGGGGAGCTGTTTTTT. The chain is built from TRBV4-1 and TRBJ2-2; 8 nucleotides align to TRBD2. The junction had 4 bases not matched to a gene; V was cut back by 5 bases and J by 2 bases. The CDR3 has 15 amino acids. From germline, CDR1 is MGHRA and CDR2 YSYEKL.

In this sample, this clonotype turned up a few times. The J gene is TRBJ2-5, the V gene TRBV20-1; the D gene is possibly TRBD2 (5 bases). The end of the DNA fits TRBJ2-7 better, so the J call may be wrong. CDR3 length: 15 amino acids. CDR1 is DFQATT, CDR2 SNEGSKA, per germline (reference sequence). CDR3: CSAIPGFEGVREQYF. DNA for the CDR3: TGCAGTGCTATCCCGGGGTTTGAGGGTGTTCGCGAGCAGTACTTC.

The V and J genes are TRBV12-3 or TRBV12-4 and TRBJ2-5, with TRBD1 matching 7 bases. There are 13 residues in the CDR3. The ends lost 6 bases at V and 8 bases at J; junction bases unmatched: 9. CDR3: CASSPGTATTQYF. The CDR3 nucleotides are TGTGCCAGCAGCCCCGGGACAGCAACCACCCAGTACTTC.

This clonotype was observed a few times. This chain joins TRBV4-2 and TRBJ2-7; D may be TRBD1 (5 bases). The CDR3 runs 14 residues. V shed 1 base and J shed 3 bases, with 10 bases lying between them. CDR1 LGHNA and CDR2 YNFKEQ come from the germline V gene. CDR3 in DNA: TGTGCCAGCAGCCAAGGCCGACAGTTCTACGAGCAGTACTTC. Translated, it gives CASSQGRQFYEQYF.

J is TRBJ1-1 and V is TRBV2, with 7 bases matching TRBD1. Germline V CDR1 and CDR2: SNHLY, FYNNEI. This CDR3 spans 16 amino acids. The ends lost 6 bases at V and 1 base at J; junction bases unmatched: 11. For the CDR3, the DNA is TGTGCCAGCAGCGACGAACCGGGACAGCCGAACACTGAAGCTTTCTTT. This sequence encodes CASSDEPGQPNTEAFF. The whole variable domain, filled in from reference TRBV2 and TRBJ1-1, reads EPEVTQTPSHQVTQMGQEVILRCVPISNHLYFYWYRQILGQKVEFLVSFYNNEISEKSEIFDDQFSVERPDGSNFTLKIRSTKLEDSAMYFCASSDEPGQPNTEAFFGQGTRLTVV.

The gene calls are TRBV4-3 and TRBJ2-3; 14 nucleotides align to TRBD2. After removal of 4 bases from V and 13 bases from J, the junction contained 7 bases not matched to a gene. CDR1 is LGHNA, CDR2 YSLEER, per germline. The CDR3 covers 14 residues. The CDR3 loop is CASSRQTSGGEKYF. The CDR3, as DNA: TGCGCCAGCAGCCGCCAGACTAGCGGGGGGGAGAAGTATTTT.